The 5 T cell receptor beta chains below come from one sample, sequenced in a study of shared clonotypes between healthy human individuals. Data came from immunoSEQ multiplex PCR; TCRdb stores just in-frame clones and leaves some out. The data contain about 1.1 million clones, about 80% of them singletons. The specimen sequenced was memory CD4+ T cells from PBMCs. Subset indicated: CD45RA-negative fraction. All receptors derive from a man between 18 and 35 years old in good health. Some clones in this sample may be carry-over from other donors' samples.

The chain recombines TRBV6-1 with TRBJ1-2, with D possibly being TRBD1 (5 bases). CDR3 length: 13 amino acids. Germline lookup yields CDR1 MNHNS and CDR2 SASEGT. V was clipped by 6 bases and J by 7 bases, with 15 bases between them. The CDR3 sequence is CASSLGQFGGYTF. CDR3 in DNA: TGTGCCAGCAGCCTGGGGCAATTTGGTGGCTACACCTTC.

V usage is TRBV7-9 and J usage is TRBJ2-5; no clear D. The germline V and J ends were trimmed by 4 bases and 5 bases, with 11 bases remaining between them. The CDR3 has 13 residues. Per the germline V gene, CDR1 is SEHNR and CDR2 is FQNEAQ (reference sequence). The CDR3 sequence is CASSWAAAETQYF. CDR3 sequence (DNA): TGTGCCAGCAGCTGGGCGGCGGCGGAGACCCAGTACTTC. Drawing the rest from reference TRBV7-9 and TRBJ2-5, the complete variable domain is DTGVSQNPRHKITKRGQNVTFRCDPISEHNRLYWYRQTLGQGPEFLTYFQNEAQLEKSRLLSDRFSAERPKGSFSTLEIQRTEQGDSAMYLCASSWAAAETQYFGPGTRLLVL.

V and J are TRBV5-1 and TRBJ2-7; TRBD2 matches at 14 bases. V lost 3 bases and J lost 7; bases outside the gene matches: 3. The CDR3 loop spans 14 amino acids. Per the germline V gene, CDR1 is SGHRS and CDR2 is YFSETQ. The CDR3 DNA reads TGCGCCAGCAGCTCCGGGACTAGCGGGAGTGAGCAGTACTTC. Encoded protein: CASSSGTSGSEQYF.

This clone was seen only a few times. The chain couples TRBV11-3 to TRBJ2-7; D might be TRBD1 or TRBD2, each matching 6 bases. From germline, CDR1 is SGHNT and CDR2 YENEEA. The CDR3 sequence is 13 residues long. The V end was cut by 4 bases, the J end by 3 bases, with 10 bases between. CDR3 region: CASSWGANYEQYF. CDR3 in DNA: TGTGCCAGCAGCTGGGGGGCTAACTACGAGCAGTACTTC.

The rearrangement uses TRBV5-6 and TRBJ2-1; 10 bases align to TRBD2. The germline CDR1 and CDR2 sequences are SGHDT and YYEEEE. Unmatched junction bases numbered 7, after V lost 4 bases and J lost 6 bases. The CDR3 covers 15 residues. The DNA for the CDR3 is TGTGCCAGCAGCCGACCTAGCGGGAGAGGCAATGAGCAGTTCTTC. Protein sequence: CASSRPSGRGNEQFF.